The source of this T cell receptor (beta chain) is a study of T cell responses to AZD1222 COVID-19 vaccine. General study results and limits: Reports say nearly half of spike-specific TCRs go after unmutated variant regions. Spike-specific TCR breadth and depth were elevated following two AZD1222 doses.

Worth noting for this clone: Its target is unknown.

The V gene lost 1 base and the J gene lost 2 bases, with 11 bases spanning the gap. The CDR3 has 15 amino acids. Germline V gives CDR1 LNHDA, CDR2 SQIVND (reference sequence). The repertoire was sequenced with immunoSEQ multiplex PCR; TCRdb's copy has only in-frame clones and lacks some. This table has 150,000 to 200,000 clones, about 86% appearing once. This clonotype was obtained from an adult who received the AZD1222 COVID-19 vaccine. The input for sequencing was peripheral blood, taken 28 days after the second AZD1222 dose. The rearrangement uses TRBV19 and TRBJ2-5; D may match TRBD1 or TRBD2 (5 bases each). For the CDR3, the DNA is TGTGCCAGTAGTATAGCTTGGGGGAATCAAGAGACCCAGTACTTC. Translation: CASSIAWGNQETQYF.